This TCR beta chain was observed in a study of siplizumab effects on memory and regulatory T cells. Findings of the study overall: Unstimulated subsets contained matches for only a minor fraction of alloreactive clones. The diversity of naive T cells seemed greater than that of memory cells, and their alloresponse contribution seemed major. Suppression by proliferating Tregs derived from siplizumab cultures was not verified. Siplizumab gave mappable alloreactive CD4+ clones an average Treg-derived fraction of nearly 70%, against roughly 27% in controls.

Worth noting for this clone: Its antigen is undetermined.

Per germline, CDR1 SGHDN and CDR2 FVKESK. V was pared by 3 bases and J by 0 bases, with 6 bases between. This CDR3 is built from 15 residues. The method was immunoSEQ multiplex PCR; TCRdb's version includes in-frame clones alone and lacks a portion of them. Among tens of thousands of clones listed, approximately 93% were seen once. The sample comprised CD8+ T cells sorted from blood. This TCR was sampled from a human donor in good health. The rearrangement uses TRBV14 and TRBJ2-6; D unresolved. In DNA, the CDR3 is TGTGCCAGCAGCCAGGTCCGCTCTGGGGCCAACGTCCTGACTTTC. This codes for CASSQVRSGANVLTF. Filled out from reference TRBV14 and TRBJ2-6, the complete variable domain reads EAGVTQFPSHSVIEKGQTVTLRCDPISGHDNLYWYRRVMGKEIKFLLHFVKESKQDESGMPNNRFLAERTGGTYSTLKVQPAELEDSGVYFCASSQVRSGANVLTFGAGSRLTVL.